A selection of T cell receptor beta chains follows, all from one sample in a study of beta chain features in type 1 diabetes. Only in-frame clones appear in the TCRdb table, and some are missing; sequencing was by immunoSEQ multiplex PCR. The data show fewer than 200,000 clones, 10% seen once. The sample consisted of central memory CD4+ T cells from blood. These receptors were taken from a man younger than 40 with type 1 diabetes. The CDR3 runs from the conserved cysteine through the conserved F or W. Fields, in order: V gene, J gene, D gene, clone size, CDR3 protein, CDR3 DNA. A D gene is named only where the DNA matches it firmly. Some rows have no size entry. The others give once, few or many, or a class for an expanded clone.

V gene: TRBV4-2; J gene: TRBJ2-7; D gene: NA; clone size: NA; CDR3 protein: CASSQEGVLYEQYF; CDR3 DNA: TGTGCCAGCAGCCAAGAGGGAGTCCTCTACGAGCAGTACTTC
V gene: TRBV7-2; J gene: TRBJ1-1; D gene: NA; clone size: NA; CDR3 protein: CASSLGQNTEAFF; CDR3 DNA: TGTGCCAGCAGCTTAGGACAGAACACTGAAGCTTTCTTT
V gene: TRBV11-2; J gene: TRBJ2-3; D gene: TRBD2; clone size: few; CDR3 protein: CASSSGLAGDYTDTQYF; CDR3 DNA: TGTGCCAGCAGCTCGGGACTAGCGGGGGACTACACAGATACGCAGTATTTT
V gene: TRBV19; J gene: TRBJ2-5; D gene: TRBD2; clone size: NA; CDR3 protein: CASSLAGVETQYF; CDR3 DNA: TGTGCCAGTAGCCTAGCGGGAGTGGAGACCCAGTACTTC
V gene: TRBV2; J gene: TRBJ2-7; D gene: TRBD1; clone size: NA; CDR3 protein: CASSPGQGIYEQYF; CDR3 DNA: TGTGCCAGCAGCCCAGGACAGGGGATCTACGAGCAGTACTTC
V gene: TRBV30; J gene: TRBJ1-5; D gene: TRBD1; clone size: few; CDR3 protein: CAWSRQGNQPQHF; CDR3 DNA: TGTGCCTGGAGTCGACAGGGGAATCAGCCCCAGCATTTT
V gene: TRBV4-1; J gene: TRBJ2-3; D gene: NA; clone size: NA; CDR3 protein: CASSQVSGPDTQYF; CDR3 DNA: TGCGCCAGCAGCCAAGTTTCAGGGCCAGATACGCAGTATTTT
V gene: TRBV7-3; J gene: TRBJ2-2; D gene: NA; clone size: few; CDR3 protein: CASSTQGSGELFF; CDR3 DNA: TGTGCCAGCAGTACCCAGGGTTCCGGGGAGCTGTTTTTT
V gene: TRBV9; J gene: TRBJ1-5; D gene: NA; clone size: once; CDR3 protein: CASSQSGGSFQPQHF; CDR3 DNA: TGTGCCAGCTCCCAGTCGGGGGGATCATTTCAGCCCCAGCATTTT
V gene: TRBV6-1; J gene: TRBJ2-5; D gene: TRBD2; clone size: NA; CDR3 protein: CASRTGTRIKETQYF; CDR3 DNA: TGTGCCAGCAGGACCGGGACTAGAATCAAAGAGACCCAGTACTTC
V gene: TRBV5-8; J gene: TRBJ2-5; D gene: TRBD1; clone size: few; CDR3 protein: CASSQDREETQYF; CDR3 DNA: TGTGCCAGCAGCCAGGACAGGGAAGAGACCCAGTACTTC
V gene: TRBV7-9; J gene: TRBJ2-7; D gene: NA; clone size: NA; CDR3 protein: CASSLRVDEQYF; CDR3 DNA: TGTGCCAGCAGCTTACGAGTGGACGAGCAGTACTTC
V gene: TRBV5-1; J gene: TRBJ2-1; D gene: NA; clone size: NA; CDR3 protein: CASSLVGETYNEQFF; CDR3 DNA: TGCGCCAGCAGCTTGGTCGGAGAAACCTACAATGAGCAGTTCTTC
V gene: TRBV28; J gene: TRBJ2-5; D gene: NA; clone size: few; CDR3 protein: CASSRYPETQYF; CDR3 DNA: TGTGCCAGCAGCCGGTACCCAGAGACCCAGTACTTC
V gene: TRBV18; J gene: TRBJ1-5; D gene: NA; clone size: few; CDR3 protein: CASSTRQPNQPQHF; CDR3 DNA: TGTGCCAGCTCAACGCGACAGCCGAATCAGCCCCAGCATTTT
V gene: TRBV6-6; J gene: TRBJ2-1; D gene: NA; clone size: NA; CDR3 protein: CASSYRDEQFF; CDR3 DNA: TGTGCCAGCAGTTACCGGGATGAGCAGTTCTTC
V gene: TRBV7-2; J gene: TRBJ1-2; D gene: TRBD1; clone size: few; CDR3 protein: CASSSQTGGNYGYTF; CDR3 DNA: TGTGCCAGCAGCTCCCAGACAGGGGGAAACTATGGCTACACCTTC
V gene: TRBV4-3; J gene: TRBJ2-3; D gene: TRBD2; clone size: NA; CDR3 protein: CASSQDFFTAGGPTDTQYF; CDR3 DNA: TGCGCCAGCAGCCAAGATTTCTTTACTGCGGGAGGGCCCACAGATACGCAGTATTTT
V gene: TRBV4-2; J gene: TRBJ1-2; D gene: NA; clone size: few; CDR3 protein: CASSQAAVQNYGYTF; CDR3 DNA: TGTGCCAGCAGCCAAGCCGCGGTCCAGAACTATGGCTACACCTTC
V gene: TRBV18; J gene: TRBJ2-7; D gene: NA; clone size: few; CDR3 protein: CASSPGTQGYEQYF; CDR3 DNA: TGTGCCAGCTCACCGGGGACACAAGGCTACGAGCAGTACTTC
V gene: TRBV7-9; J gene: TRBJ1-1; D gene: TRBD1; clone size: few; CDR3 protein: CASSLSGRGLTEAFF; CDR3 DNA: TGTGCCAGCAGCTTATCAGGCAGGGGGCTCACTGAAGCTTTCTTT
V gene: TRBV19; J gene: TRBJ1-1; D gene: NA; clone size: few; CDR3 protein: CASNNRMNTEAFF; CDR3 DNA: TGTGCCAGTAATAACAGGATGAACACTGAAGCTTTCTTT
V gene: TRBV29-1; J gene: TRBJ1-5; D gene: NA; clone size: few; CDR3 protein: CSVGSDYQPQHF; CDR3 DNA: TGCAGCGTTGGCAGCGATTATCAGCCCCAGCATTTT
V gene: TRBV5-4; J gene: TRBJ2-7; D gene: NA; clone size: few; CDR3 protein: CASSLGTPSNYEQYF; CDR3 DNA: TGTGCCAGCAGCTTAGGGACTCCCTCCAACTACGAGCAGTACTTC
V gene: TRBV7-9; J gene: TRBJ2-6; D gene: NA; clone size: NA; CDR3 protein: CASSLTEANVLTF; CDR3 DNA: TGTGCCAGCAGCTTGACAGAGGCCAACGTCCTGACTTTC
V gene: TRBV28; J gene: TRBJ2-7; D gene: NA; clone size: NA; CDR3 protein: CASSSDREQYF; CDR3 DNA: TGTGCCAGCAGTTCCGACAGGGAGCAGTACTTC
V gene: TRBV9; J gene: TRBJ1-5; D gene: NA; clone size: few; CDR3 protein: CASSVGGQGNQPQHF; CDR3 DNA: TGTGCCAGCAGCGTAGGTGGGCAGGGTAATCAGCCCCAGCATTTT
V gene: TRBV10-2; J gene: TRBJ2-4; D gene: NA; clone size: NA; CDR3 protein: CASSERDKSNIQYF; CDR3 DNA: TGCGCCAGCAGTGAACGGGACAAGTCGAACATTCAGTACTTC
V gene: TRBV18; J gene: TRBJ1-1; D gene: NA; clone size: few; CDR3 protein: CASSPPNRLNTEAFF; CDR3 DNA: TGTGCCAGCTCACCCCCGAACAGATTAAACACTGAAGCTTTCTTT
V gene: TRBV18; J gene: TRBJ2-7; D gene: TRBD2; clone size: NA; CDR3 protein: CASSPQREVNEQYF; CDR3 DNA: TGTGCCAGCTCACCGCAGCGGGAGGTCAACGAGCAGTACTTC
V gene: TRBV7-3; J gene: TRBJ1-1; D gene: NA; clone size: NA; CDR3 protein: CASSPSQGKNTEAFF; CDR3 DNA: TGTGCCAGCAGCCCCTCCCAGGGGAAAAACACTGAAGCTTTCTTT
V gene: TRBV5-1; J gene: TRBJ2-7; D gene: NA; clone size: NA; CDR3 protein: CASSYSTGTSEQYF; CDR3 DNA: TGCGCCAGCAGCTATTCTACAGGGACCTCCGAGCAGTACTTC
V gene: TRBV7-3; J gene: TRBJ1-2; D gene: TRBD1; clone size: NA; CDR3 protein: CASSSRDRTGYTF; CDR3 DNA: TGTGCCAGCAGCTCCCGGGACAGGACTGGCTACACCTTC
V gene: TRBV30; J gene: TRBJ1-2; D gene: TRBD1; clone size: few; CDR3 protein: CAWRRSSGGVNGYTF; CDR3 DNA: TGTGCCTGGAGGCGGTCTTCAGGGGGCGTGAATGGCTACACCTTC
V gene: TRBV28; J gene: TRBJ1-3; D gene: NA; clone size: NA; CDR3 protein: CASRAQADSGNTIYF; CDR3 DNA: TGTGCCAGCAGGGCACAGGCGGACTCTGGAAACACCATATATTTT